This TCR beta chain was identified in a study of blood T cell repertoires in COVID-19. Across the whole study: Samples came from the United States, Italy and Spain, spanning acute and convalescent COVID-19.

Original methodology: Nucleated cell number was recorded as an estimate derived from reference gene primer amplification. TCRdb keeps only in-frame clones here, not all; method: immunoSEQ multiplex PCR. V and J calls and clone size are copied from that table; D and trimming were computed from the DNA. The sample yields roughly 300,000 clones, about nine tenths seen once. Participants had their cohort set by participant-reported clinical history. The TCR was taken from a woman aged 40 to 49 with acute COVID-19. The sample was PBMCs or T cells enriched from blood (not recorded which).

The CDR3 DNA reads as TGTGCCAGCAGCTTGCGACAAGGGAGCACTGAAGCTTTCTTT. This encodes CASSLRQGSTEAFF. The chain uses TRBV3-1 (or the pseudogene TRBV3-2) and TRBJ1-1; unclear D gene. Germline-derived CDR1 and CDR2 are LGHDT and YNNKEL (reference sequence). This CDR3 spans 14 amino acids. Trimming left V 5 bases short and J 4 bases short, with 14 bases between.